This T cell receptor (beta chain) is from a study of CD8 T cells in ankylosing spondylitis. Study-wide findings and caveats: Previous work reported some of these motif variants in the synovial fluid and blood of reactive arthritis. One TCR beta motif, made up of roughly 8 highly homologous variants, appeared characteristic of ankylosing spondylitis blood. The clones that were linked to disease were reported to be significantly enriched in matched synovial fluid samples from ankylosing spondylitis patients. As for the disease-linked clones, they showed a CD8+ phenotype and occurred at relatively low frequencies in peripheral blood.

Quantitative 5'-RACE was performed with molecular barcodes, and it yielded the TCR beta libraries. A single record per CDR3 protein comes from TCRdb applying MiXCR to the 5' RACE reads. The sample includes 350,000 to 550,000 distinct CDR3 sequences, 25% to 30% of them seen just once. This clonotype showed up just a few times. The antigen is unknown. CDR1 is KGHDR, CDR2 SFDVKD, per germline. V was cut by 2 bases and J by 1 base, with 5 bases left in between. The CDR3 spans 14 residues. V and J are TRBV24-1 and TRBJ2-1, with D unclear. The receptor comes from a male donor with ankylosing spondylitis. The sequenced sample was blood, either unsorted or a sorted T cell fraction (not recorded which). For the CDR3, the DNA is TGTGCCACCAGTGATTCCGCTTCCTACAATGAGCAGTTCTTC. It codes for CATSDSASYNEQFF.